This TCR beta chain was observed in a study of cytomegalovirus exposure and HLA in healthy donors (dated by TCRdb to 2016 to 2017). For the wider study: According to an earlier analysis of 550 to 700 of the donors, 150 million to 200 million T cells yielded approximately 120 million unique TCR beta sequences and 250 to 350 Gb of sequence data. Around 320 gigabases of sequencing data and around 87 million unique TCR sequences were included in an early release covering roughly 600 HLA-typed donors. Of the approximately 400 genotyped donors, approximately 80% fell in the genetic ancestry cluster associated with self-reported Caucasian donors. The study aimed to test whether cataloging public T cell receptors could reveal signatures of past pathogen exposure. Using immunosequencing, the study profiled T cell repertoires from 666 subjects and related those repertoires to cytomegalovirus serostatus. In addition to the first cohort of around 670 subjects, a separate validation cohort of 120 different subjects was used. To predict cytomegalovirus infection status, the study brought together high-throughput TCR immunosequencing, statistical association of individual TCRs with disease status, and machine learning. To study patterns of TCR occurrence, a later analysis re-analyzed previously published TCR beta repertoires from several hundred donors and added high-resolution HLA genotyping. Rather than drawing on any new phenotypic data, the later analysis identified candidate immune exposures from TCR beta sequences and the way those sequences occurred across donors. In an earlier analysis of 587 of the donors, high-throughput TCR beta sequencing was used to judge whether each TCR beta V gene segment behaved as functional or pseudogenic. Donor age, sex, ethnicity and CMV serostatus were collected together with the repertoire data. Genome-wide SNP genotypes for about 55% of the 666 donors were used in a later genetic analysis, which treated that subset as a discovery cohort. Every repertoire in the discovery cohort had been generated on one and the same sequencing platform. HLA typing included class I and class II loci at four-digit resolution. Typing coverage differed by locus: A, B, C, DRB1 and DQB1 were typed in about 620-630 donors, DQA1 in 500 to 550, DPA1 in some 570, and DPB1 in just under 480. Because of strong linkage in the cohort, roughly five DR-DQ haplotypes were treated as single units for association and clustering. Across around 400 genotyped donors of the cohort, an average of about 240,000 unique TCR beta nucleotide sequences per donor were sequenced, and roughly 18% of those sequences were non-productive.

V loses 5 bases, J loses 6 bases, and the germline ends lie 17 bases apart. Reading from cysteine to phenylalanine, the CDR3 counts 15 amino acids. Only the CDR3 portion is preserved as DNA: 45 bases, with reading frame beginning at the first base. Via the germline V gene, CDR1 is SNHLY and CDR2 FYNNEI. Library generation was performed with the immunoSEQ multiplex PCR assay. For the multiplex PCR, a mixture combining 60 forward primers for TCR Vbeta segments and 13 reverse primers for TCR Jbeta segments was used. The CDR3 region of rearranged TCR beta genes was amplified from genomic DNA with a multiplex PCR assay. The amplified TCR beta libraries were sequenced on the Illumina HiSeq System as 87-base-pair reads. Per the authors' processing: Across the 500 to 750 repertoires, a later analysis counted roughly 77 million unique TCR beta chains, around 11 million of which were shared by at least two donors. A nearest-neighbor algorithm error-corrected the raw reads and collapsed the reads into unique sequences, merging closely related sequences to remove PCR and sequencing errors. Alignment of CDR3 sequences to IMGT reference sequences was used to assign V, D and J gene segments. For a sequence to be retained, at least a six-nucleotide match to both a V gene segment and a J gene segment was required. A rearrangement was called productive if the CDR3 had no stop codons and remained in frame with V and J, and every other rearrangement was called non-productive. CDR3 was defined by IMGT convention, running from the second conserved V-encoded cysteine to the conserved J-encoded phenylalanine. The earlier analysis of about 620 of the donors excluded sequences that lacked an unambiguous match to a single V gene segment. An earlier analysis of a few hundred of the donors called V segments functional above 56.7% productive rearrangements and segregating when the between-donor standard deviation exceeded 5%. To diagnose cytomegalovirus status from the catalog of TCR beta chain sequences, a statistical classification framework was built. V and J gene assignment, in a later analysis, came from comparing TCR nucleotide sequences with IMGT/GENE-DB human TR gene sequences. In a later analysis, CDR3 sequences and most-parsimonious VDJ recombination scenarios were assigned using the TCRdist pipeline. In a later analysis, every TCR beta chain was defined by the combination of its CDR3 amino acid sequence and its V-gene family, and reads without a unique V-gene family were dropped. A later analysis removed 600 or so highly shared, low-generation-probability nucleotide sequences to deal with suspected cross-contamination and a sequencing artifact. For each public chain, a later analysis derived a clonal expansion index from normalized ranks of inferred template counts within each repertoire. Generation probabilities in a later analysis came from a VDJ recombination model fitted to out-of-frame rearrangements, and those results were checked against IGoR. In a later analysis, hypergeometric tests were used to score TCR-TCR, TCR-HLA and TCR-CMV co-occurrence, with a repertoire-size bias correction applied to TCR pairs. A later analysis estimated false discovery rates by permuting HLA or CMV assignments 20 times. In a later analysis, co-occurring TCRs were grouped using DBSCAN, and TCRdist sequence similarity was added for clustering within HLA-allele-positive subsets. For co-occurrence clustering, repertoires with fewer than 30,000 or more than 120,000 public chains were excluded, along with five repertoires with anomalous nucleotide sharing. The immuneACCESS repertoire file appears here via TCRdb, limited to in-frame rearrangements. These files lack a portion of the clones; in checked studies, under half of the deficit traces to unresolved V genes, and the cause of the others is not known. From that table come the V and J calls and clone size; the DNA was used to work out D and trimming. This sample is represented by about 150,000 clones; around nine tenths of them were singletons. The ten top clones hold around 5.2% of the sample.

Concerning this clone itself: No cognate antigen has been identified for it. Qualities for individual bases were not recorded, and no much larger clone is one base off.

In total, around 600 healthy bone marrow donors made up the cohort. At the time of sampling, every cohort member was nominally healthy, though immune exposures that went unrecorded were likely present. The donor tested CMV seronegative, placing the donor among the 300 to 450 seronegative members of the cohort. Each donor provided a peripheral blood sample, and peripheral blood mononuclear cells were used for TCR beta sequencing. Genomic DNA extraction from the blood cell samples was performed with the Qiagen DNeasy Blood Extraction Kit. Results and caveats for the whole study, not just this receptor: An earlier analysis of approximately 600 of the donors showed that most TCR beta V segments appeared in productive rearrangements either about 87% or about 30% of the time, which broadly matched IMGT annotations. A further reported finding was that TCR beta sequences accurately predicted the HLA-A and HLA-B alleles for most subjects in the first cohort. Some IMGT-functional V segments, including TRBV6-2 and TRBV6-3, could not be distinguished by the 87-base-pair reads and were therefore excluded. Specific HLA alleles were associated with 18,000 or so TCR beta sequences at a false discovery rate of 0.05 in a later analysis. The classifier was reported to diagnose cytomegalovirus status with high specificity and sensitivity in both the original cohort and the validation cohort. The study gave a list of around 170 TCR beta chains associated with cytomegalovirus. When HLA alleles, especially DR and DQ, strongly co-occurred, attributing TCR associations to individual alleles was difficult. CMV serostatus was the only immune exposure information available for the cohort. Because HLA typing was missing for some donors at each locus, association tests included only the typed subset. Because counts were too low, fewer than 20 rarely observed V segments, including chromosome 9 orphons, were excluded from the earlier analysis of 587 of the donors. In a later analysis, HLA-associated TCR beta chains showed more clonal expansion and lower generation probabilities than non-associated chains that were equally common. In a later analysis, several top co-occurrence clusters were reported to appear linked to parvovirus B19, influenza, CMV and Epstein-Barr virus. Across donors, most TCR sequences were observed very rarely, whereas some public TCRs were present in many individuals. In vitro tests confirmed that a few of the cytomegalovirus-associated TCR beta chains recognize cytomegalovirus antigens. According to a later analysis, most CMV-associated TCR beta chains appeared to be HLA-restricted, and the HLA associations seemed to be driven largely by CMV exposure. Roughly uniform sequencing depth across donors was assumed in presence/absence analyses, although this assumption may not hold. A cluster of highly shared sequence variants was judged likely to represent a technical artifact of the sequencing pipeline. A later genetic analysis reported fewer N-insertions in productive TCRs among donors in an Asian-associated ancestry cluster than the roughly 720-donor mean. In a later genetic analysis, a missense DCLRE1C variant was associated with V-gene and J-gene trimming of TCR beta chains, and the association was replicated in an independent cohort. Correlated functional status among segregating V segments might reflect linkage disequilibrium, but an unknown experimental factor could not be ruled out. The cohort was sequenced for TCR beta chains only, and without alpha or paired-chain data the features that could be detected were limited. A later analysis found that TCR association rates varied across HLA loci, with DRB1 alleles showing the most associated TCRs and HLA-C alleles the fewest. According to the authors, the approach could potentially be generalized to other disease states and immunological phenotypes.

This clonotype was obtained from a young woman in good health and CMV-seronegative. The specimen was PBMCs. This chain joins TRBV2 to TRBJ1-5; D gene: possibly TRBD1, on 5 matching bases. Here is the DNA: TGTGCCAGCAGTCCCGGTTACCCCGGGGGTCAGCCCCAGCATTTT. Its translation reads: CASSPGYPGGQPQHF.